Listed below are T cell receptor beta chains from one sample, sequenced in a study of blood T cell repertoires in COVID-19. Only in-frame clones appear in the TCRdb table, and some are missing; sequencing was by immunoSEQ multiplex PCR. Among hundreds of thousands of clones listed, approximately 87% were seen once. Sequenced sample: peripheral blood. The receptors originated from a human donor in a cohort sampled during active COVID-19. Both conserved end residues are part of each CDR3. A D gene is named only where the DNA matches it firmly. Some rows mark clone size as missing; the rest say once, few, many or name a class of expanded clone.

NA	TRBV18	16	NA	TRBJ1-3	TGTGCCAGCTCACCACCGACAGCCAGCTCTGGAAACACCATATATTTT	CASSPPTASSGNTIYF
NA	TRBV10-2	13	NA	TRBJ1-3	TGCGCCAGCAGTGAACAGACTGGAAACACCATATATTTT	CASSEQTGNTIYF
TRBD1	TRBV18	16	NA	TRBJ2-7	TGTGCCAGCTCACCGGCCCGGGACAGGGCCAGGTACGAGCAGTACTTC	CASSPARDRARYEQYF
TRBD2	TRBV7-6	15	NA	TRBJ2-7	TGTGCCAGCAGCTACTCGGTGGGGGGGTCCTACGAGCAGTACTTC	CASSYSVGGSYEQYF
NA	TRBV4-2	15	NA	TRBJ2-1	TGTGCCAGCAGCCAAGTGGCGGGACGTGCCGATGAGCAGTTCTTC	CASSQVAGRADEQFF
NA	TRBV7-3	13	NA	TRBJ2-7	TGTGCCAGCAGCCCAGGGTCCCCCTACGAGCAGTACTTC	CASSPGSPYEQYF
NA	TRBV5-4	15	NA	TRBJ1-6	TGTGCCAGCAGCTTTGAGGCAGGGTCAGACTCGGCCCTCCACTTT	CASSFEAGSDSALHF
NA	TRBV28	13	NA	TRBJ1-1	TGTGCCAGCAGTTACCCCGGACAGCCTGAAGCTTTCTTT	CASSYPGQPEAFF
TRBD1	TRBV6-5	15	NA	TRBJ1-5	TGTGCCAGCGAACAGGCGGGACAGCAGCATCAGCCCCAGCATTTT	CASEQAGQQHQPQHF
NA	TRBV6-5	14	NA	TRBJ1-2	TGTGCCAGCAGTTTCGGGGGGCCAGCCTATGGCTACACCTTC	CASSFGGPAYGYTF
TRBD2	TRBV9	15	NA	TRBJ2-5	TGTGCCAGCAGCGTAGTCGCGGGAGCGGGAGAGACCCAGTACTTC	CASSVVAGAGETQYF
TRBD1	TRBV7-6	16	NA	TRBJ2-2	TGTGCCAGCAGCTTAGTTGAGGGGGCAAACACCGGGGAGCTGTTTTTT	CASSLVEGANTGELFF
TRBD1	TRBV19	17	NA	TRBJ2-6	TGTGCCAGTAGGGACAGGGGATTTAGCTCTGGGGCCAACGTCCTGACTTTC	CASRDRGFSSGANVLTF
NA	TRBV19	17	few	TRBJ1-3	TGTGCCAGTAGTATGGCCCGAGGGTTACCCTCTGGAAACACCATATATTTT	CASSMARGLPSGNTIYF
NA	TRBV25-1	14	few	TRBJ1-3	TGTGCCAGCAGTGGCAGGGTGGTTGGAAACACCATATATTTT	CASSGRVVGNTIYF
TRBD1	TRBV29-1	14	few	TRBJ2-2	TGCAGCGTTGGGACAGGGCTGAACACCGGGGAGCTGTTTTTT	CSVGTGLNTGELFF
NA	TRBV16	15	NA	TRBJ1-5	TGTGCCAGCAGCCAAACGGGTGATAGCAATCAGCCCCAGCATTTT	CASSQTGDSNQPQHF
NA	TRBV4-2	17	NA	TRBJ2-2	TGTGCCAGCAGCCAAGATCCGGCAGGGGTTTTCACCGGGGAGCTGTTTTTT	CASSQDPAGVFTGELFF
NA	TRBV29-1	12	NA	TRBJ1-1	TGCAGCGGAGGGGACTCGAACACTGAAGCTTTCTTT	CSGGDSNTEAFF
TRBD1	TRBV3-1/TRBV3-2	15	NA	TRBJ2-2	TGTGCCAGCAGCCACAGGGGGCGCTCGGCCGGGGAGCTGTTTTTT	CASSHRGRSAGELFF
TRBD1	TRBV18	21	few	TRBJ1-1	TGTGCCAGCTCACCCCCGATTATGGGTGCTACAGGGGGGTTTGTGTACACTGAAGCTTTCTTT	CASSPPIMGATGGFVYTEAFF
NA	TRBV27	15	NA	TRBJ2-7	TGTGCCAGCAGGAAACAAGGGGCGGGAAGATACGAGCAGTACTTC	CASRKQGAGRYEQYF
NA	TRBV5-6	13	NA	TRBJ2-1	TGTGCCAGCAGCTTCGAGCAACCCAATGAGCAGTTCTTC	CASSFEQPNEQFF
NA	TRBV3-1/TRBV3-2	13	NA	TRBJ1-1	TGTGCCAGCAGCCAAACAGCTCTGATTGAAGCTTTCTTT	CASSQTALIEAFF
TRBD2	TRBV27	16	NA	TRBJ2-1	TGTGCCAGCAGTTTATCGACGCTAGCGGGAGTCAGTGAGCAGTTCTTC	CASSLSTLAGVSEQFF
TRBD1	TRBV11-3	14	NA	TRBJ2-7	TGTGCCAGCAGCCCCAACAGGGGAGCCTACGAGCAGTACTTC	CASSPNRGAYEQYF
TRBD2	TRBV5-8	17	NA	TRBJ2-1	TGTGCCAGCAGCTTGGCCGTGTTAGCGGGGATCTACAATGAGCAGTTCTTC	CASSLAVLAGIYNEQFF
NA	TRBV3-1/TRBV3-2	15	NA	TRBJ1-6	TGTGCCAGCAGCCAAAATGTGAACAGAAATTCACCCCTCCACTTT	CASSQNVNRNSPLHF
TRBD2	TRBV9	16	NA	TRBJ2-2	TGTGCCAGCAGCGTAGAACGTCTAGCGGGGACCGGGGAGCTGTTTTTT	CASSVERLAGTGELFF
NA	TRBV4-3	15	few	TRBJ1-5	TGCGCCAGCAGCCAAGATAACAGGGCCAATCAGCCCCAGCATTTT	CASSQDNRANQPQHF
TRBD1	TRBV24-1	13	NA	TRBJ2-5	TGTGCCACCCAGGGGGTCAACCAAGAGACCCAGTACTTC	CATQGVNQETQYF
NA	TRBV6-5	15	NA	TRBJ1-2	TGTGCCAGCAGTCCTACAGCAGGGGCGACCTATGGCTACACCTTC	CASSPTAGATYGYTF
TRBD1	TRBV5-5	15	NA	TRBJ2-7	TGTGCCAGCAGCCTCACCGGGACAGGGTTGTACGAGCAGTACTTC	CASSLTGTGLYEQYF
TRBD2	TRBV15	15	NA	TRBJ2-1	TGTGCCACCAGCACCCGACTAGCGGACTACAATGAGCAGTTCTTC	CATSTRLADYNEQFF
NA	TRBV2	15	NA	TRBJ1-5	TGTGCCAGCTCCCCTGACAGGCGCAGCAATCAGCCCCAGCATTTT	CASSPDRRSNQPQHF
NA	TRBV27	11	NA	TRBJ2-1	TGTGCCAGCAGTTCCCTCTATGAGCAGTTCTTC	CASSSLYEQFF
NA	TRBV18	14	NA	TRBJ1-3	TGTGCCAGCTCCTTCCAGGCTAACGGAAACACCATATATTTT	CASSFQANGNTIYF
NA	TRBV12-3/TRBV12-4	13	NA	TRBJ2-3	TGTGCCAGCAGCGCCCCCGGGACAGATACGCAGTATTTT	CASSAPGTDTQYF
TRBD2	TRBV5-1	16	NA	TRBJ2-1	TGCGCCAGCAGCTTGGCCCCGAGCGGGGGGGCTGGCGCGCAGTTCTTC	CASSLAPSGGAGAQFF
NA	TRBV6-4	14	NA	TRBJ2-1	TGTGCCAGCAGTGGAGGACAATCTTGGAATGAGCAGTTCTTC	CASSGGQSWNEQFF
NA	TRBV11-2	12	NA	TRBJ1-4	TGTGCCAGCAGCTTGGGCGGGGAAAAACTGTTTTTT	CASSLGGEKLFF
TRBD2	TRBV4-3	15	NA	TRBJ2-4	TGCGCCAGCAGCCAAGGCGGGGGGCGCGAGTACATTCAGTACTTC	CASSQGGGREYIQYF
TRBD1	TRBV19	16	NA	TRBJ1-5	TGTGCCAGTAGTAAAAGGACAGGGGGGACCAATCAGCCCCAGCATTTT	CASSKRTGGTNQPQHF
NA	TRBV18	16	once	TRBJ1-1	TGTGCCAGCTCACCCACCGGGGGGGGACCCCAGACTGAAGCTTTCTTT	CASSPTGGGPQTEAFF
TRBD1	TRBV19	14	NA	TRBJ1-5	TGTGCCACCCGAGACAGGGTGAGCAATCAGCCCCAGCATTTT	CATRDRVSNQPQHF
TRBD2	TRBV15	17	NA	TRBJ2-2	TGTGCCACCAGCAGAGATCCCGCTAGCGGGAGGGCAGGGGAGCTGTTTTTT	CATSRDPASGRAGELFF
NA	TRBV7-2	15	NA	TRBJ2-1	TGTGCCAGCTCTCCTAAGGCGGGGCGGCCCAATGAGCAGTTCTTC	CASSPKAGRPNEQFF
TRBD1	TRBV5-1	15	NA	TRBJ2-5	TGCGCCAGCAGCTTTTCCGGGACAGGGGGCGAGACCCAGTACTTC	CASSFSGTGGETQYF
TRBD1	TRBV29-1	12	NA	TRBJ2-5	TGCAGCGTCGGGACAGGGATACAGACCCAGTACTTC	CSVGTGIQTQYF
TRBD1	TRBV7-2	15	once	TRBJ1-4	TGTGCCAGCAGCTCTACAGGGGGTAGTAATGAAAAACTGTTTTTT	CASSSTGGSNEKLFF
TRBD2	TRBV4-1	16	NA	TRBJ2-3	TGCGCCAGCAGCCAAGACGGAGCGGGGGGTACAGATACGCAGTATTTT	CASSQDGAGGTDTQYF
NA	TRBV6-5	14	NA	TRBJ1-4	TGTGCCAGCAGCACGAGAGGGGGGGGTGAAAAACTGTTTTTT	CASSTRGGGEKLFF
TRBD2	TRBV9	16	NA	TRBJ2-2	TGTGCCAGCAGCGAGGGACTAGCGGGAGTCCTCGGGGAGCTGTTTTTT	CASSEGLAGVLGELFF